This is a list of T cell receptor beta chains from one sample in a study of T cell responses to AZD1222 COVID-19 vaccine. Sequencing used immunoSEQ multiplex PCR; TCRdb keeps in-frame clones, though not all of them. The data show 90,000 to 120,000 clones, with 70% to 90% seen just once and 2% to 2.5% held by the top ten. This specimen consisted of peripheral blood, obtained 28 days after the second AZD1222 dose. The receptors stem from an adult who received the AZD1222 COVID-19 vaccine. The CDR3 runs from the conserved cysteine through the conserved F or W. Clone sizes are given selectively: once, few, many, or a class where the clone is expanded.

cdr3_aa: CASSKSTANNQPQHF
v_call: TRBV19
clone_size: NA
j_call: TRBJ1-5

cdr3_aa: CASSEWGGDYGYTF
v_call: TRBV25-1
clone_size: NA
j_call: TRBJ1-2

cdr3_aa: CAIKTALGTEAFF
v_call: TRBV12-3/TRBV12-4
clone_size: NA
j_call: TRBJ1-1

cdr3_aa: CASSPFAGSGEQYF
v_call: TRBV18
clone_size: NA
j_call: TRBJ2-7

cdr3_aa: CASSLAGQGGGYNEQFF
v_call: TRBV7-2
clone_size: NA
j_call: TRBJ2-1

cdr3_aa: CASSLWVLDRSPRYNF
v_call: TRBV5-6
clone_size: NA
j_call: TRBJ2-7

cdr3_aa: CASKQDRGQGEQFF
v_call: TRBV27
clone_size: NA
j_call: TRBJ2-1

cdr3_aa: CASLGTSGSTYEQYF
v_call: TRBV28
clone_size: NA
j_call: TRBJ2-7

cdr3_aa: CASSSRGDEAFF
v_call: TRBV3-1/TRBV3-2
clone_size: NA
j_call: TRBJ1-1

cdr3_aa: CASSGRGSYEQYF
v_call: TRBV19
clone_size: once
j_call: TRBJ2-7

cdr3_aa: CSARLGNEQFF
v_call: TRBV20-1
clone_size: NA
j_call: TRBJ2-1

cdr3_aa: CAWAGGSRLSYNEQFF
v_call: TRBV30
clone_size: NA
j_call: TRBJ2-1

cdr3_aa: CASSSSGSVSTDTQYF
v_call: TRBV7-2
clone_size: few
j_call: TRBJ2-3

cdr3_aa: CASSSGTGGAEKLFF
v_call: TRBV7-9
clone_size: NA
j_call: TRBJ1-4

cdr3_aa: CARLGKRNTIYF
v_call: TRBV19
clone_size: once
j_call: TRBJ1-3

cdr3_aa: CASSLEGLAAYEQYF
v_call: TRBV5-1
clone_size: NA
j_call: TRBJ2-7

cdr3_aa: CASSLYQGAYYGYTF
v_call: TRBV6-2/TRBV6-3
clone_size: NA
j_call: TRBJ1-2

cdr3_aa: CASSEAPPGQSSYEQYF
v_call: TRBV6-1
clone_size: NA
j_call: TRBJ2-7

cdr3_aa: CASSQEGIGYGYTF
v_call: TRBV3-1/TRBV3-2
clone_size: few
j_call: TRBJ1-2

cdr3_aa: CSVDDGPFYGYTF
v_call: TRBV29-1
clone_size: NA
j_call: TRBJ1-2

cdr3_aa: CASSFDTLNQPQHF
v_call: TRBV7-9
clone_size: NA
j_call: TRBJ1-5

cdr3_aa: CSVEGSGRGTYEQYF
v_call: TRBV29-1
clone_size: once
j_call: TRBJ2-7

cdr3_aa: CATSSPRGQMGGDTGELFF
v_call: TRBV24-1
clone_size: NA
j_call: TRBJ2-2

cdr3_aa: CASSFWGNNEKLFF
v_call: TRBV5-4
clone_size: NA
j_call: TRBJ1-4

cdr3_aa: CASSSPVGTGGNEQYF
v_call: TRBV28
clone_size: NA
j_call: TRBJ2-7

cdr3_aa: CASSLMAGSAEQFF
v_call: TRBV7-3
clone_size: NA
j_call: TRBJ2-1

cdr3_aa: CASSPGGAYGYTF
v_call: TRBV5-1
clone_size: NA
j_call: TRBJ1-2

cdr3_aa: CASRQGASSPLHF
v_call: TRBV7-2
clone_size: once
j_call: TRBJ1-6

cdr3_aa: CASSLAGTGFYEQYF
v_call: TRBV7-2
clone_size: NA
j_call: TRBJ2-7

cdr3_aa: CASSDLSGRYTGELFF
v_call: TRBV6-1
clone_size: NA
j_call: TRBJ2-2

cdr3_aa: CASSPRQGTYEQYF
v_call: TRBV18
clone_size: NA
j_call: TRBJ2-7

cdr3_aa: CASSVDEGNEQFF
v_call: TRBV9
clone_size: NA
j_call: TRBJ2-1

cdr3_aa: CASSVQSGNNEQFF
v_call: TRBV9
clone_size: NA
j_call: TRBJ2-1

cdr3_aa: CASSIWGRGGYTF
v_call: TRBV19
clone_size: NA
j_call: TRBJ1-2

cdr3_aa: CASSSRVGMSNQPQHF
v_call: TRBV7-8
clone_size: NA
j_call: TRBJ1-5

cdr3_aa: CASSLGRSNSPLHF
v_call: TRBV5-1
clone_size: NA
j_call: TRBJ1-6

cdr3_aa: CASSQDTSGRELFF
v_call: TRBV4-1
clone_size: NA
j_call: TRBJ2-2

cdr3_aa: CASSLTYPGQGNGYTF
v_call: TRBV5-5
clone_size: NA
j_call: TRBJ1-2

cdr3_aa: CASHQGRWNTEAFF
v_call: TRBV6-5
clone_size: NA
j_call: TRBJ1-1

cdr3_aa: CASSFLLTGRISSGANVLTF
v_call: TRBV5-1
clone_size: NA
j_call: TRBJ2-6

cdr3_aa: CASSLGSNTEAFF
v_call: TRBV11-3
clone_size: NA
j_call: TRBJ1-1

cdr3_aa: CASSTPGRGSYTF
v_call: TRBV6-5
clone_size: once
j_call: TRBJ1-2

cdr3_aa: CASSIMTGERGYTF
v_call: TRBV7-9
clone_size: NA
j_call: TRBJ1-2

cdr3_aa: CASSLKAEELFF
v_call: TRBV11-2
clone_size: NA
j_call: TRBJ2-2

cdr3_aa: CASMDDRNPNEKLFF
v_call: TRBV2
clone_size: NA
j_call: TRBJ1-4

cdr3_aa: CAISGGGDRGSNQPQHF
v_call: TRBV10-3
clone_size: few
j_call: TRBJ1-5

cdr3_aa: CASSQESSGRRSYEQYF
v_call: TRBV4-1
clone_size: NA
j_call: TRBJ2-7

cdr3_aa: CSVGSVEQFF
v_call: TRBV29-1
clone_size: NA
j_call: TRBJ2-1

cdr3_aa: CASSSTGGEGYTF
v_call: TRBV7-3
clone_size: NA
j_call: TRBJ1-2

cdr3_aa: CASSRGTNDESPKNYGYTF
v_call: TRBV7-2
clone_size: once
j_call: TRBJ1-2

cdr3_aa: CASSLATGILNNEQFF
v_call: TRBV5-1
clone_size: NA
j_call: TRBJ2-1

cdr3_aa: CARSLVHEQYF
v_call: TRBV5-3
clone_size: NA
j_call: TRBJ2-7

cdr3_aa: CASSVAGGGYEQYF
v_call: TRBV9
clone_size: NA
j_call: TRBJ2-7

cdr3_aa: CASSQAAGQGRYGYTF
v_call: TRBV3-1/TRBV3-2
clone_size: NA
j_call: TRBJ1-2

cdr3_aa: CASSSGTSGGDNEQFF
v_call: TRBV5-4
clone_size: NA
j_call: TRBJ2-1

cdr3_aa: CASSRVGQGSYGYTF
v_call: TRBV5-5
clone_size: once
j_call: TRBJ1-2

cdr3_aa: CASSQATGLSTDTQYF
v_call: TRBV3-1/TRBV3-2
clone_size: NA
j_call: TRBJ2-3

cdr3_aa: CASSLEPLAGVGEQFF
v_call: TRBV5-1
clone_size: NA
j_call: TRBJ2-1